This TCR beta chain was retrieved from a study of blood T cell repertoires in COVID-19 (dated by TCRdb to 2019 to 2021). For context, the study as a whole: Collaborator samples came from the United States, Italy and Spain and covered acute and convalescent phases of COVID-19. The prospective study material was composed of cDNA or gDNA derived from T cells, B-cell-depleted T cells, or PBMCs. The dataset comprised deeply sampled blood TCRbeta repertoires from subjects exposed to, actively infected with, or recovered from COVID-19. A freely available public database, intended as a resource for researchers studying the immune response to SARS-CoV-2, is where the repertoires were released. The samples were drawn from two sources: the first 160 participants of the ongoing ImmuneRACE study, and some 1,300 subjects contributed by 6 global collaborators. A de-identified subject ID, COVID-19 status, age in years and sex were almost always included in the sample metadata. Where available, HLA class I and class II types were taken from metadata supplied by the sample provider and were not determined by assay-based typing.

In Seattle, one collaborating source enrolled patients while the infection was active and tracked those patients longitudinally over the course of disease. Collaborating institutions collected whole blood in K2EDTA tubes following their own protocols. For TCRbeta analysis, collaborators shipped samples as frozen whole blood, isolated PBMCs, or DNA extracted from either of those sample types. For this clone: Its antigen is not yet known. No quality values exist for individual bases; no much larger clone is one base distant.

The paper's findings and limits, for the study overall: The quantity of clinical and demographic metadata differed by source and by participant and was supplied without curation.

The immunoSEQ Assay, a bias-controlled multiplex PCR, was used to amplify TCRbeta CDR3 regions from genomic DNA. In the source study's methods: The number of nucleated cells in each sample was estimated from the amplification of reference gene primers within the assay. To quantify the absolute abundance of each unique TCRbeta CDR3 rearrangement, sequence reads were collapsed and filtered. For each sample, productive Simpson clonality was calculated as the square root of Simpson's diversity index over productive rearrangements. TCRdb limited this immuneACCESS table to in-frame rearrangements with V and J called. A share of clones is missing; checked studies link under half to unresolved V genes, and the rest is unexplained. Clone size and V and J calls were adopted from that table, with D and trimming inferred from the DNA. Here the sample has 150,000 to 200,000 clones; less than 90% occur a single time. The top ten clonotypes cover less than 10% of the sample.

CDR1 and CDR2, looked up from the germline V gene (reference sequence), are LNHDA and SQIVND. Including cysteine and phenylalanine, the CDR3 has 15 amino acids. Left in the record is the CDR3 DNA by itself, 45 bases read in frame from the first base. V loses 6 bases at its end and J loses 5 bases; junction bases beyond the gene matches: 13. The chain links TRBV19 with TRBJ2-7, with TRBD1 matching 7 junction bases. The sample taken for sequencing was peripheral blood. The clonotype was recovered from a woman in her 70s with COVID-19, enrolled during active disease. The nucleotide sequence reads TGTGCCAGTAGCGGAAGGTTGGGACAGATTAACGAGCAGTACTTC. It specifies CASSGRLGQINEQYF.